The 14 T cell receptor beta chains listed next were all sequenced from one sample in a study of cytomegalovirus exposure and HLA in healthy donors. Primers: 60 Vbeta forward and 13 Jbeta reverse. Profiled with immunoSEQ multiplex PCR; TCRdb holds only in-frame clones, not every one. The data hold approximately 210,000 clones, with 70% to 80% observed a single time. Sequencing used PBMCs. The receptors derive from a girl under 18 in good health and CMV-seropositive.

This sequence joins TRBV7-8 and TRBJ2-7, with D tentatively TRBD1 (6 bases). The CDR3 has 15 amino acids. The germline CDR1 and CDR2 sequences are SGHVS and FQNEAQ. The V and J ends lost 1 base and 2 bases respectively, with 12 bases between them. The CDR3 DNA is TGTGCCAGCAGCTTAGACAGGGCCAAGACCTACGAGCAGTACTTC. Its translation is CASSLDRAKTYEQYF. Drawing the rest from reference TRBV7-8 and TRBJ2-7, the complete variable domain is GAGVSQSPRYKVAKRGQDVALRCDPISGHVSLFWYQQALGQGPEFLTYFQNEAQLDKSGLPSDRFFAERPEGSVSTLKIQRTQQEDSAVYLCASSLDRAKTYEQYFGPGTRLTVT.

This chain links TRBV20-1 with TRBJ1-1; 9 nucleotides line up with TRBD1. This CDR3 region has 11 residues. V dropped 4 bases and J dropped 11; count of bases not matched to a gene: 5. CDR1 is DFQATT, CDR2 SNEGSKA, per germline (reference sequence). Written as DNA, the CDR3 is TGCAGTGCTAAACAGGGGGCCTCGGCTTTCTTT. Its translation is CSAKQGASAFF.

The chain uses TRBV12-5 and TRBJ1-5; D remains ambiguous. CDR1 is LGHNT and CDR2 is FRNRAP in the germline V gene. The CDR3 extends over 16 amino acids. Trimming left V 0 bases short and J 0 bases short, with 9 bases between. The CDR3 is CASGLVLRGSNQPQHF. As DNA, the CDR3 is TGTGCTAGTGGTTTGGTTCTACGGGGTAGCAATCAGCCCCAGCATTTT.

The chain uses TRBV6-5 and TRBJ2-5; 12 bases fit TRBD2. The DNA end lines up better with TRBJ2-7; the J call may be wrong. The CDR3 extends over 15 amino acids. The germline gives CDR1 MNHEY, CDR2 SVGAGI. The CDR3 bases are TGTGCCAGCAGGGAACTAGCGGGGGGCACCTACGAGCAGTACTTC. It translates to CASRELAGGTYEQYF.

The rearrangement uses TRBV5-6 and TRBJ2-2; 9 bases line up with TRBD1. Germline CDR1 reads SGHDT; CDR2 reads YYEEEE. The CDR3 is 15 amino acids. J lost 3 bases, V lost 4 bases, and 4 bases had no gene match. CDR3 in amino acids: CASSQTGGYTGELFF. In DNA, the CDR3 is TGTGCCAGCAGCCAGACAGGGGGGTACACCGGGGAGCTGTTTTTT.

The chain links TRBV6-5 to TRBJ1-1, with 7 bases lining up with TRBD1. This CDR3 has 15 amino acids. Germline V CDR1 and CDR2: MNHEY, SVGAGI. The trim removed 7 bases at V and 1 base at J, leaving 9 bases unmatched. The chain's CDR3 is CASIHTGTANTEAFF. DNA of the CDR3: TGTGCCAGCATTCACACCGGGACAGCGAACACTGAAGCTTTCTTT.

This chain uses TRBV30 with TRBJ1-5; no definite D call. CDR3 length: 13 residues. V was trimmed by 5 bases and J by 4 bases, leaving 12 bases between them. In germline, CDR1 is GTSNPN, CDR2 SVGIG (reference sequence). The CDR3 bases are TGTGCCTGGGCCCCCCGGGAAAATCAGCCCCAGCATTTT. Translation: CAWAPRENQPQHF.

The gene calls are TRBV29-1 and TRBJ2-5; 9 nucleotides line up with TRBD2. CDR1 and CDR2 (germline): SQVTM, ANQGSEA. V lost 5 bases and J lost 2; bases outside the gene matches: 9. The CDR3 runs to 15 residues. The CDR3 nucleotides are TGCAGCGTTTGTGTAGCGGGGGCCGAGCAAGAGACCCAGTACTTC. Protein sequence: CSVCVAGAEQETQYF.

CDR3 coding DNA: TGTGCCAGCAGCGTGACTAGCGGGGCATACAATGAGCAGTTCTTC. This sequence encodes CASSVTSGAYNEQFF. This rearrangement joins TRBV9 to TRBJ2-1; 11 bases align to TRBD2. This CDR3 has 15 amino acids. CDR1 SGDLS and CDR2 YYNGEE come from the germline V gene. The V segment lost 2 bases and the J segment 4 bases; nucleotides outside the gene matches: 2.

V usage is TRBV5-8 and J usage is TRBJ2-2, with a tentative D call TRBD2 (6 bases). The CDR3 has 13 amino acids. V lost 2 bases, J lost 8 bases, and 10 bases lay in between. Germline values: CDR1 SGHTS, CDR2 YDEGEE. CDR3 DNA: TGTGCCAGCAGCTTCGGACTATCGGGGGAGCTGTTTTTT. Translating gives CASSFGLSGELFF.

V and J are TRBV19 and TRBJ2-6, with D possibly matching TRBD2 (5 bases). The CDR3 has 17 amino acids. Germline V gives CDR1 LNHDA, CDR2 SQIVND (reference sequence). V lost 8 bases to trimming and J lost 4 bases, with 21 bases between them. For the CDR3, the DNA is TGTGCCAGTGGGGTCCCCGGCGGGCGGGTGGGGGCCAACGTCCTGACTTTC. It yields the protein CASGVPGGRVGANVLTF.

The J gene is TRBJ1-2, the V gene TRBV19; D perhaps matches TRBD1 (6 bases). CDR1 is LNHDA and CDR2 is SQIVND in the germline V gene (reference sequence). Between the trimmed V and J ends, which lost 3 bases and 0 bases, there was a span of 11 bases. This CDR3 has 15 residues. The CDR3 DNA follows: TGTGCCAGTAGTATCCAGGGACACGCTAACTATGGCTACACCTTC. It encodes CASSIQGHANYGYTF.

This chain links TRBV6-7 with TRBJ2-5; 8 bases align to TRBD1. Being an ORF, TRBV6-7 has a function that is uncertain. This CDR3 spans 16 amino acids. The junction had 10 bases not matched to a gene; V was cut back by 2 bases and J by 5 bases. The CDR3 bases are TGTGCCAGCAGTTACCGCATTCAGGGGGCTTGGGAGACCCAGTACTTC. It specifies CASSYRIQGAWETQYF.

The genes are TRBV5-5 and TRBJ1-2; maybe TRBD1 (6 bases). Trimming took 4 bases from V and 2 from J, leaving 9 bases between them. The CDR3 length is 13 residues. Per germline, CDR1 SGHKS and CDR2 YYEKEE (reference sequence). The CDR3 here is CASSPQGNYGYTF. CDR3 DNA sequence: TGTGCCAGCAGCCCTCAGGGGAACTATGGCTACACCTTC.